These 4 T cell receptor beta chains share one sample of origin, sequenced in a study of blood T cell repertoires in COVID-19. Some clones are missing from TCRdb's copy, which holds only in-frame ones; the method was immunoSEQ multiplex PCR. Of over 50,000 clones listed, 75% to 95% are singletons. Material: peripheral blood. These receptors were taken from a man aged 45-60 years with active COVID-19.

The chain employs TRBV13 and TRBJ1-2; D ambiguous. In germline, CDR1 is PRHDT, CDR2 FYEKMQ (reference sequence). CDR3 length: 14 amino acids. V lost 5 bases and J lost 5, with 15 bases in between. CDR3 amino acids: CASSPKIDKYGYTF. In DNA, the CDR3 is TGTGCCAGCAGCCCAAAGATAGACAAGTATGGCTACACCTTC.

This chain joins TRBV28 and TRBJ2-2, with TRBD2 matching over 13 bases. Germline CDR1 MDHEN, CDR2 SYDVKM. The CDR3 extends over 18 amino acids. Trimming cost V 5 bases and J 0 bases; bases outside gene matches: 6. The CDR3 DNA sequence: TGTGCCAGCAGTAGCGGACTAGCGGGAGTGGCGAACACCGGGGAGCTGTTTTTT. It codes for CASSSGLAGVANTGELFF.

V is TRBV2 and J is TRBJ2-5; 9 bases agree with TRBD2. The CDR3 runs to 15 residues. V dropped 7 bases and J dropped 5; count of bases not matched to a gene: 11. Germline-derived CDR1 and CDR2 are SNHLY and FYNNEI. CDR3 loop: CASTPLAGVWETQYF. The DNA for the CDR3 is TGTGCCAGCACCCCGTTAGCGGGGGTCTGGGAGACCCAGTACTTC. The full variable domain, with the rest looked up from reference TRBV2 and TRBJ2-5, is EPEVTQTPSHQVTQMGQEVILRCVPISNHLYFYWYRQILGQKVEFLVSFYNNEISEKSEIFDDQFSVERPDGSNFTLKIRSTKLEDSAMYFCASTPLAGVWETQYFGPGTRLLVL.

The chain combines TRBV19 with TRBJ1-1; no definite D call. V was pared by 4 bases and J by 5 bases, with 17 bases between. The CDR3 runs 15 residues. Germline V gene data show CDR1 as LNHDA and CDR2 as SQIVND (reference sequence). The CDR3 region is CASSSGSVGGTEAFF. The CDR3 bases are TGTGCCAGTAGTAGCGGGTCGGTAGGTGGGACTGAAGCTTTCTTT.